This T cell receptor beta chain was captured in a study of neoadjuvant anti-PD-1 for oral cavity cancer. Whole-study context: Patients without progression got a fourth dose around day 43. Whole-study findings and limits: Only a few patients per response group were TCR-analyzed; validation needed. Larger post-treatment preexisting tumor clones tracked with greater tumor shrinkage.

The time point is: after neoadjuvant nivolumab, at surgical resection. These oral cavity squamous cell carcinomas were HPV-negative and locally advanced. A remark on this clone: Its matching antigen is unknown.

Libraries were prepared by immunoSEQ multiplex PCR; TCRdb keeps only in-frame clonotypes and omits some of them. The data show tens of thousands of clones, about 36% seen once. This TCR derives from a person between 40 and 85 years old with oral cavity squamous cell carcinoma. The material was tumor tissue, obtained after nivolumab (anti-PD-1) treatment.

The CDR3 spells CASSVGRWGTEAFF. The CDR3 coding sequence is TGTGCCAGCAGCGTGGGACGATGGGGGACTGAAGCTTTCTTT. V is TRBV9 and J is TRBJ1-1, with D possibly TRBD1 on 5 matching bases. V was pared by 2 bases and J by 5 bases, with 13 bases between. CDR1 is SGDLS, CDR2 YYNGEE, per germline. CDR3 size: 14 residues.